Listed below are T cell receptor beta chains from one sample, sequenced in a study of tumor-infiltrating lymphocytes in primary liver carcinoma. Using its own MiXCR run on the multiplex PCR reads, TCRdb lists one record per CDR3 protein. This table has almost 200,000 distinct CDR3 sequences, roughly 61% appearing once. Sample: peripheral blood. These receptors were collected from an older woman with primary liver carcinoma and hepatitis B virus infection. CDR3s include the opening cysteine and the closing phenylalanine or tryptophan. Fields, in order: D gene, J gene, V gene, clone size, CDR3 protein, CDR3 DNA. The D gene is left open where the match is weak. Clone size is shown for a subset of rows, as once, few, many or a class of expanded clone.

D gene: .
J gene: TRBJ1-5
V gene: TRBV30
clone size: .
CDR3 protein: CAWSEGTVSNKPQHF
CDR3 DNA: TGTGCCTGGAGTGAGGGAACAGTTAGCAATAAGCCCCAGCATTTT

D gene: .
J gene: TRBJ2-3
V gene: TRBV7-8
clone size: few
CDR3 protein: CASSRLGDTQYF
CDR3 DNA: TGTGCCAGCAGCCGCCTTGGGGATACGCAGTATTTT

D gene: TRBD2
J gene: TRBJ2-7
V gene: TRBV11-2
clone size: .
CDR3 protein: CANSCGGRTSGGEQYF
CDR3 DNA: TGTGCCAACAGCTGCGGCGGGAGGACCTCGGGAGGCGAGCAGTACTTC

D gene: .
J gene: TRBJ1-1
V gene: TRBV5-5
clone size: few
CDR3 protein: CASSLVGMNTEAFF
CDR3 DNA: TGTGCCAGCAGCTTGGTTGGTATGAACACTGAAGCTTTCTTT

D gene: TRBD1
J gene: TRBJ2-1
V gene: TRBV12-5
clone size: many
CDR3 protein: CASGSGQGFNEQFF
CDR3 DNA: TGTGCTAGTGGTTCGGGACAGGGGTTCAATGAGCAGTTCTTC

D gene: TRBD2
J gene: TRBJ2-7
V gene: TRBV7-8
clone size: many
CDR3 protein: CASSLELAGYNEQYF
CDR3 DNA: TGTGCCAGCAGCTTAGAACTAGCGGGGTACAACGAGCAGTACTTC

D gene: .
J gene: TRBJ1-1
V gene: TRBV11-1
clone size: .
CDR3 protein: CASRLEGTGYPEAFF
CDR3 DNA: TGTGCCAGCAGATTAGAAGGAACAGGTTACCCTGAAGCTTTCTTT

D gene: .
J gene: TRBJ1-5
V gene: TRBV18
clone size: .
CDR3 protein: CAGSPRGADKGQPQHF
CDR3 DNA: TGTGCCGGCTCTCCCCGAGGGGCAGACAAGGGTCAGCCCCAGCATTTT

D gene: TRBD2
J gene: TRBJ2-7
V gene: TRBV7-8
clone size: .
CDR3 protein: CTSSLTSGSYEQYF
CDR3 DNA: TGTACCAGCAGCTTGACTAGCGGTTCCTACGAGCAGTACTTC

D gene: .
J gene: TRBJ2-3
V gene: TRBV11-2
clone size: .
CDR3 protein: CASRLETRDTDTQYF
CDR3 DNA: TGTGCCAGCAGACTAGAGACGCGAGACACAGATACACAGTATTTT

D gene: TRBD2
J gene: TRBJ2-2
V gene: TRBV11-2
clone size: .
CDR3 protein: CASSSMSGMNTGEMFF
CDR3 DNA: TGTGCCAGCAGCTCCATGAGCGGGATGAACACCGGGGAGATGTTTTTC

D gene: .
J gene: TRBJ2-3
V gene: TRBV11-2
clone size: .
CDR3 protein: CASSPNLGDMQYF
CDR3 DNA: TGTGCCAGCAGCCCTAATCTCGGAGATATGCAGTATTTT

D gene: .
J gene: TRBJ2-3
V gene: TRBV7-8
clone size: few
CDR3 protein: CASSNWGHTDTQYF
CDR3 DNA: TGTGCCAGCAGCAATTGGGGACACACAGATACGCAGTATTTT

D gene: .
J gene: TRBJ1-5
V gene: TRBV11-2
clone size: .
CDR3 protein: CASSFAGDDQPQHF
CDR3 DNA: TGTGCCAGCAGCTTCGCAGGGGATGATCAGCCCCAGCATTTT

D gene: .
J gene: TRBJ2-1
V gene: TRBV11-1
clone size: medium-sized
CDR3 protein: CASSWTVSDNEQFF
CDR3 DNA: TGTGCCAGCAGCTGGACAGTTTCCGACAATGAGCAGTTCTTC

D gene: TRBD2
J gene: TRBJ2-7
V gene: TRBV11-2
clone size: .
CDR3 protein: CVSSLGVGELALDEQYF
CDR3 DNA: TGTGTCAGCAGCTTAGGGGTTGGGGAACTAGCGCTTGACGAGCAGTACTTC

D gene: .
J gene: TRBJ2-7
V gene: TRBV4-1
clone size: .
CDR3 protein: CASSQRSEQYF
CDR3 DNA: TGCGCCAGCAGCCAAAGGAGTGAGCAGTACTTC